The 23 T cell receptor beta chains below come from one sample, sequenced in a study of patients and donors after allogeneic stem cell transplantation. A single record per CDR3 protein comes from TCRdb applying MiXCR to the RT-PCR reads. The table shows hundreds of thousands of distinct CDR3 sequences, with 16% occurring only once. Sequenced material: blood, either unsorted or a sorted T cell fraction (not recorded which). Every receptor here comes from a human donor who was either an allogeneic HSCT recipient or a stem cell or donor lymphocyte infusion donor (not recorded which). It is not recorded whose cells these are; they may come from a transplant donor.

This rearrangement joins TRBV7-2 to TRBJ2-3; D tentatively reads TRBD1 or TRBD2 (5 bases each). The CDR3 is 15 amino acids. The V end lost 4 bases, the J end lost 5 bases, and 16 bases lay between the germline ends. Germline-derived CDR1 and CDR2 are SGHTA and FQGNSA. CDR3 protein: CASSSRDPRVDTQYF. The CDR3 DNA follows: TGTGCCAGCAGCTCCCGGGACCCACGAGTAGATACGCAGTATTTT. Full variable domain (remainder filled in from reference TRBV7-2 and TRBJ2-3): GAGVSQSPSNKVTEKGKDVELRCDPISGHTALYWYRQSLGQGLEFLIYFQGNSAPDKSGLPSDRFSAERTGGSVSTLTIQRTQQEDSAVYLCASSSRDPRVDTQYFGPGTRLTVL.

The CDR3 coding sequence is TGTGCCACGGCAGAATCCGAACCTAATGAGCAGTTCTTC. Protein: CATAESEPNEQFF. The rearrangement links TRBV15 to TRBJ2-1; D gene uncertain. The germline V and J ends were trimmed by 9 bases and 7 bases, with 16 bases remaining between them. This CDR3 is 13 amino acids long. Germline loops: CDR1 LNHNV, CDR2 YYDKDF (reference sequence).

This clonotype was seen only a few times. The chain combines TRBV6-2 or TRBV6-3 with TRBJ2-2; the D is unclear. The CDR3 loop spans 13 amino acids. The germline V gene has CDR1 MNHEY and CDR2 SVGEGT. Trimming took off 6 bases at V and 7 bases at J, with 12 bases between the two ends. The CDR3 here is CASSPVGFGELFF. DNA of the CDR3: TGTGCCAGCAGCCCCGTTGGTTTCGGGGAGCTGTTTTTT.

This clonotype was recorded a few times. V usage is TRBV5-4 and J usage is TRBJ2-1, with TRBD1 identical over 9 bases. Germline V gene sequence: CDR1 SGHNT, CDR2 YYREEE (reference sequence). This CDR3 spans 16 amino acids. Unmatched junction bases numbered 8, after V lost 3 bases and J lost 4 bases. CDR3 residues: CASSSGRTGVYNEQFF. As DNA, the CDR3 is TGTGCCAGCAGCTCAGGGCGGACAGGGGTATACAATGAGCAGTTCTTC. The full variable domain, in which reference TRBV5-4 and TRBJ2-1 provide the parts outside the CDR3, is ETGVTQSPTHLIKTRGQQVTLRCSSQSGHNTVSWYQQALGQGPQFIFQYYREEENGRGNFPPRFSGLQFPNYSSELNVNALELDDSALYLCASSSGRTGVYNEQFFGPGTRLTVL.

This clonotype came up a few times. The chain links TRBV4-3 to TRBJ2-1, with D possibly TRBD2 on 5 matching bases. The CDR3 is 14 residues long. Germline CDR1 LGHNA, CDR2 YSLEER. With 0 bases removed from V and 4 bases from J, the gap between germline ends came to 7 bases. The CDR3 bases are TGCGCCAGCAGCCAAGATGAGGGATACAATGAGCAGTTCTTC. Amino acid sequence: CASSQDEGYNEQFF.

The chain joins TRBV5-1 to TRBJ2-2, with 9 bases that match TRBD1. The length of the CDR3 is 16 residues. V lost 3 bases to trimming and J lost 6 bases; unmatched junction nucleotides: 9. Germline V lookup: CDR1 SGHRS, CDR2 YFSETQ. DNA for the CDR3: TGCGCCAGCAGCTCCACCGGGACAGGGATTCCCGGGGAGCTGTTTTTT. It codes for CASSSTGTGIPGELFF. Drawing the rest from reference TRBV5-1 and TRBJ2-2, the complete variable domain is KAGVTQTPRYLIKTRGQQVTLSCSPISGHRSVSWYQQTPGQGLQFLFEYFSETQRNKGNFPGRFSGRQFSNSRSEMNVSTLELGDSALYLCASSSTGTGIPGELFFGEGSRLTVL.

In its sample, this clonotype was seen many times. This sequence joins TRBV7-9 and TRBJ2-2; 8 nucleotides agree with TRBD1. The CDR3 extends over 15 amino acids. The junction had 4 bases not matched to a gene; V was cut back by 1 base and J by 6 bases. Per germline, CDR1 SEHNR and CDR2 FQNEAQ (reference sequence). CDR3 protein: CASSLGTGMAGELFF. CDR3 in DNA: TGTGCCAGCAGCTTAGGGACAGGGATGGCCGGGGAGCTGTTTTTT.

A note on this clonotype: The CDR3 carries no conserved terminal phenylalanine or tryptophan, so it likely arises from a read error. The chain has TRBV5-6 and TRBJ1-1, with unresolved D. CDR3 size: 13 residues. V was shortened by 4 bases and J by 1 base, with 8 bases between the two germline ends. Germline V gives CDR1 SGHDT, CDR2 YYEEEE. CDR3 sequence (DNA): TGTGCCAGCAGCCCTACACCGAACACTGAAGCTTTCCTT. Translated: CASSPTPNTEAFL.

The chain couples TRBV5-4 to TRBJ1-2; D remains ambiguous. CDR1 and CDR2 from the germline V gene are SGHNT and YYREEE (reference sequence). Trimming removed 0 bases at V and 4 bases at J, with 13 bases between. The CDR3 has 15 residues. CDR3 nucleotides: TGTGCCAGCAGCTTGGTTGGAGGGTCCAGCTATGGCTACACCTTC. Translated: CASSLVGGSSYGYTF.

Sample share makes this clonotype medium-sized. V and J are TRBV12-3 or TRBV12-4 and TRBJ2-5; D not certain. This CDR3 spans 11 amino acids. Trimming removed 6 bases from V and 4 bases from J, with 6 bases in between. This CDR3 is CASSRSETQYF. As DNA, the CDR3 is TGTGCCAGCAGCCGATCAGAGACCCAGTACTTC.

This clonotype was seen a single time. The chain recombines TRBV2 with TRBJ2-1; D gene ambiguous. CDR1 SNHLY and CDR2 FYNNEI come from the germline V gene. The length of the CDR3 is 14 residues. Trimming left V 8 bases short and J 0 bases short, with 11 bases between. The CDR3 coding sequence is TGTGCCAGCGGAAGCTTCCGCTCCTACAATGAGCAGTTCTTC. Protein product: CASGSFRSYNEQFF.

CDR3 sequence: CASSLYRGGQGYEQYF. Here the CDR3 DNA reads TGTGCCAGCAGCTTATATAGGGGGGGACAGGGTTACGAGCAGTACTTC. V and J are TRBV7-3 and TRBJ2-7; 9 bases align to TRBD1. CDR3 length: 16 amino acids. J gave up 4 bases and V 2 bases, and 9 bases lay outside the gene matches. Germline V gene data show CDR1 as SGHTA and CDR2 as FQGTGA.

This clonotype was detected a few times. This chain uses TRBV25-1 with TRBJ1-1, with D possibly being TRBD1 (5 bases). The CDR3 consists of 10 residues. Looked up from germline, CDR1 is MGHDK and CDR2 is SYGVNS. V gave up 9 bases and J gave up 7 bases, with 9 bases separating them. The CDR3 DNA is TGTGCCAGTGTTAGGGGTGAAGCTTTCTTT. Its translation is CASVRGEAFF.

With respect to this clonotype: The missing conserved phenylalanine or tryptophan at the end of this CDR3 makes a read error likely. The V gene is TRBV19, the J gene TRBJ1-2; possibly TRBD1 for D (6 bases). Looked up from germline, CDR1 is LNHDA and CDR2 is SQIVND (reference sequence). The V and J ends lost 4 bases and 4 bases respectively, with 10 bases between them. This CDR3 spans 13 amino acids. CDR3 DNA: TGTGCCAGTAGTACAGGGGACCGCTATGGCTACACCATC. It codes for CASSTGDRYGYTI.

The sample holds many counts of this clonotype. The rearrangement joins TRBV4-1 to TRBJ2-1; 14 bases are a match to TRBD2. Per germline, CDR1 MGHRA and CDR2 YSYEKL. With V trimmed by 4 bases and J by 1 base, 9 bases remained unmatched. The CDR3 is made up of 19 amino acids. CDR3 protein: CASSPRTSGRQGSYNEQFF. In DNA, the CDR3 is TGCGCCAGCAGCCCGAGGACTAGCGGGAGGCAGGGATCCTACAATGAGCAGTTCTTC.

This clonotype was recorded at least ten times. The chain combines TRBV20-1 with TRBJ2-1; D not resolved. Between the trimmed V and J ends, which lost 3 bases and 8 bases, there was a span of 8 bases. The CDR3 consists of 11 residues. In germline, CDR1 is DFQATT, CDR2 SNEGSKA (reference sequence). Written as DNA, the CDR3 is TGCAGTGCTAGCGGTGTTTATGAGCAGTTCTTC. It yields the protein CSASGVYEQFF.

The CDR3 DNA follows: TGTGCCATCAGTCCACAGGGTATGAACACTGAAGCTTTCTTT. This gives the protein CAISPQGMNTEAFF. The chain is built from TRBV10-3 and TRBJ1-1; D possibly corresponds to TRBD1 (6 bases). The length of the CDR3 is 14 residues. Trimming took 5 bases from V and 0 from J, leaving 10 bases between them. CDR1 is ENHRY, CDR2 SYGVKD, per germline.

This clonotype was recorded many times. The chain combines TRBV12-3 or TRBV12-4 with TRBJ1-1; TRBD1 aligns across 7 bases. There are 14 residues in the CDR3. The junction had 6 bases not matched to a gene; V was cut back by 7 bases and J by 1 base. CDR3 nucleotide sequence: TGTGCCAGCACCTCGGACAGGAGGAACACTGAAGCTTTCTTT. It yields the protein CASTSDRRNTEAFF.

The CDR3: CASSETTGRETQYF. The CDR3 DNA reads TGTGCCAGCAGTGAAACGACAGGGAGAGAGACCCAGTACTTC. The chain employs TRBV2 and TRBJ2-5; 7 positions agree with TRBD1. Trimming took 2 bases from V and 4 from J; bases not matched to a gene: 4. There are 14 residues in the CDR3. The germline V gene has CDR1 SNHLY and CDR2 FYNNEI.

The V gene is TRBV7-9, the J gene TRBJ1-5, with TRBD1 identical over 7 bases. Germline lookup yields CDR1 SEHNR and CDR2 FQNEAQ (reference sequence). The CDR3 has 16 amino acids. V trimming: 5 bases; J trimming: 0 bases; junction bases outside the gene matches: 7. The CDR3 DNA reads TGTGCCAGCAGCCCACCTGGGACAGATAGCAATCAGCCCCAGCATTTT. Its protein product is CASSPPGTDSNQPQHF.

Many counts were recorded for this clonotype. J is TRBJ2-1 and V is TRBV12-3 or TRBV12-4; D possibly corresponds to TRBD2 (5 bases). Trimming left V 6 bases short and J 5 bases short, with 17 bases between. The CDR3 consists of 15 residues. CDR3 nucleotides: TGTGCCAGCAGCCCCTATCACGGGGTCCACAATGAGCAGTTCTTC. This translates into CASSPYHGVHNEQFF.

This clonotype has ten or more counts. The rearrangement links TRBV4-3 to TRBJ2-1; TRBD1 aligns across 7 bases. The germline gives CDR1 LGHNA, CDR2 YSLEER. The V and J ends lost 7 bases and 2 bases, in that order; junction bases with no gene match: 5. The CDR3 is 14 amino acids. CDR3 sequence reads: CASTSDRPYNEQFF. The CDR3 DNA is TGCGCCAGCACTTCGGACAGGCCCTACAATGAGCAGTTCTTC.

The table lists this clonotype with a few counts. This chain connects TRBV20-1 to TRBJ2-7; TRBD2 aligns across 10 bases. J was trimmed by 3 bases and V by 3 bases; bases with no gene match: 11. Germline CDR1 reads DFQATT; CDR2 reads SNEGSKA (reference sequence). The CDR3 sequence is 16 residues long. CDR3 loop: CSASLTSGAFYYEQYF. The CDR3 bases are TGCAGTGCTAGTCTTACTAGCGGGGCGTTCTACTACGAGCAGTACTTC.